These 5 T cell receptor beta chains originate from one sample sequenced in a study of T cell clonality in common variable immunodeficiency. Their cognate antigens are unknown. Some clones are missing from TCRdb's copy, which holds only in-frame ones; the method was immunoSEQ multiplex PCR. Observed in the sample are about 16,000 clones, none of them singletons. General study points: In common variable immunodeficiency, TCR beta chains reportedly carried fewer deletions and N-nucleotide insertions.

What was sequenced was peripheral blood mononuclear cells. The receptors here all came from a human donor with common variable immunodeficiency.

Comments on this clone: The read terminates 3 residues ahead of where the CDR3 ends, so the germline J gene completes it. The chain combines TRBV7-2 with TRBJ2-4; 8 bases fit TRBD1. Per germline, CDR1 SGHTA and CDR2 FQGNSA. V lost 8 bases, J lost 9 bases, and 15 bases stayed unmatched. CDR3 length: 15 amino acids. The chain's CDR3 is CASGIGQGRWGIQYF. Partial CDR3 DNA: TGTGCCAGCGGGATCGGACAGGGCAGGTGGGGCATT.

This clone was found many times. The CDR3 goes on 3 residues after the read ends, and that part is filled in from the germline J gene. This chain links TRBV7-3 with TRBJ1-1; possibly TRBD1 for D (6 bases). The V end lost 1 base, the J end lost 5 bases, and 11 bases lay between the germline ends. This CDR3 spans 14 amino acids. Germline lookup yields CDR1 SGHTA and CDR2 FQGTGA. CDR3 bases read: TGTGCCAGCAGCTTAAGGGGGCGCGGGACTGAA. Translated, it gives CASSLRGRGTE. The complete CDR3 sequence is CASSLRGRGTEAFF.

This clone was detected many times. Partial CDR3 DNA: TGCAGTGCTAGATTACTATCTAACTATGGC. It specifies CSARLLSNYG. The whole CDR3 is CSARLLSNYGYTF. The rearrangement links TRBV20-1 to TRBJ1-2; unclear D gene. The read ends 3 residues early relative to the CDR3; the germline J gene fills the gap. The CDR3 contains 13 residues. Per germline, CDR1 DFQATT and CDR2 SNEGSKA (reference sequence). V shed 2 bases and J shed 0 bases, with 7 bases lying between them.

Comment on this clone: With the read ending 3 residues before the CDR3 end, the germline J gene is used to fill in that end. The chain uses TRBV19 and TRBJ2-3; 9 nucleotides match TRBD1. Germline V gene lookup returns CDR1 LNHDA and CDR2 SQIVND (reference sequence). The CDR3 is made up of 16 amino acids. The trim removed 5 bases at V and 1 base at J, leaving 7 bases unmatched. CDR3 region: CASSPDRGARTDTQYF. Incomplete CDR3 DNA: TGTGCCAGTAGTCCCGACAGGGGGGCCCGCACAGATACG.

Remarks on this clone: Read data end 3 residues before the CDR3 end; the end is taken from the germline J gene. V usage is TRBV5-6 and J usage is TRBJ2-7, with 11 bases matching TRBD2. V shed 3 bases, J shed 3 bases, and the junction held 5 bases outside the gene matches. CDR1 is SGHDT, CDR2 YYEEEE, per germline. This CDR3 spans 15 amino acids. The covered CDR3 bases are TGTGCCAGCAGCTCTCGACTAGCGGGAATCTACGAG. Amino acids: CASSSRLAGIYE. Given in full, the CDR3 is CASSSRLAGIYEQYF.